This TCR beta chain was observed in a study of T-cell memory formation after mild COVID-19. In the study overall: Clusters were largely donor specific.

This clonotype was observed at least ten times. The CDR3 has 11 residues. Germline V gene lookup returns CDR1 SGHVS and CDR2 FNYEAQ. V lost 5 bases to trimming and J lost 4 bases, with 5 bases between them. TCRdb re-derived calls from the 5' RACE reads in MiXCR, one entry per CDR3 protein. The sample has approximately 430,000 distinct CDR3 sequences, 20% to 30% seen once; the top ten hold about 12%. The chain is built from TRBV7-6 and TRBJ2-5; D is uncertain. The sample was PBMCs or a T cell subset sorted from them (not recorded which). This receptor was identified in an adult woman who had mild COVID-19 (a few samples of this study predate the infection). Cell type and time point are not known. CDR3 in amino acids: CASSILETQYF. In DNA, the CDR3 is TGTGCCAGCAGCATACTAGAGACCCAGTACTTC. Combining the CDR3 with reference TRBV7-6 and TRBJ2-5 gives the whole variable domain GAGVSQSPRYKVTKRGQDVALRCDPISGHVSLYWYRQALGQGPEFLTYFNYEAQQDKSGLPNDRFSAERPEGSISTLTIQRTEQRDSAMYRCASSILETQYFGPGTRLLVL.